This passage covers 23 T cell receptor beta chains from one sample sequenced in a study of shared clonotypes between healthy human individuals (dated by TCRdb to 2020 to 2022). Receptors were amplified or captured by the immunoSEQ multiplex PCR assay. TCRdb provides this immuneACCESS table in a form limited to in-frame rearrangements. Some clones are lacking; in checked studies, under half of them reflect an unresolved V gene, and why the rest are absent is not known. The sample table holds around 2.5 million clones, of which roughly 93% were seen once. The ten largest clones add up to approximately 0.37% of the sample. Sequencing was carried out using naive CD4+ T cells from PBMCs. The cell subset or site label, as the study defines it: CD45RA+ positively selected. These receptors were collected from a man aged 18-30 years in good health. Some clones in this sample may be carry-over from other donors' samples.

In nucleotides, the CDR3 is TGCAGCGTACCGTCACAGGGAGGCAATGAGCAGTTCTTC. This translates into CSVPSQGGNEQFF. This chain uses TRBV29-1 with TRBJ2-1; D may correspond to TRBD1 or TRBD2 (6 bases each). The CDR3 runs to 13 residues. Germline V gives CDR1 SQVTM, CDR2 ANQGSEA. V shed 6 bases and J shed 6 bases, with 15 bases lying between them.

The CDR3 DNA reads TGTGCCAGCAGCCCGACCCCACAGGGTTACATTCAGTACTTC. It codes for CASSPTPQGYIQYF. This chain links TRBV6-5 with TRBJ2-4, with a weak D call TRBD1 (6 bases). V was shortened by 6 bases and J by 8 bases, with 17 bases between the two germline ends. The CDR3 contains 14 residues. Looked up from germline, CDR1 is MNHEY and CDR2 is SVGAGI.

The rearrangement uses TRBV20-1 and TRBJ2-7; D call uncertain. V was cut by 2 bases and J by 4 bases, with 6 bases left in between. The CDR3 totals 11 residues. Germline V CDR1 and CDR2: DFQATT, SNEGSKA (reference sequence). CDR3: CSARKVYEQYF. The CDR3 DNA follows: TGCAGTGCTAGAAAAGTTTACGAGCAGTACTTC.

The genes are TRBV6-5 and TRBJ1-5, with D possibly TRBD1 on 5 matching bases. Germline CDR1 is MNHEY and CDR2 is SVGAGI. The CDR3 length is 16 residues. V shed 4 bases and J shed 2 bases, with 15 bases lying between them. The CDR3, as DNA: TGTGCCAGCAGTTCACACTGGGACGGGGGCAATCAGCCCCAGCATTTT. Its translation: CASSSHWDGGNQPQHF.

This chain links TRBV11-3 with TRBJ2-1; the D gene is possibly TRBD2 (5 bases). The germline gives CDR1 SGHNT, CDR2 YENEEA. V lost 5 bases and J 1 base, leaving 15 bases between the germline ends. This CDR3 comprises 16 residues. The CDR3 sequence is CASSGGRSPSYNEQFF. The CDR3 DNA reads TGTGCCAGCAGCGGCGGGCGGAGCCCGTCCTACAATGAGCAGTTCTTC.

This clone was recorded once. The V gene is TRBV10-3, the J gene TRBJ2-5; 7 bases line up with TRBD1. The germline gives CDR1 ENHRY, CDR2 SYGVKD. The CDR3 extends over 14 amino acids. With V trimmed by 6 bases and J by 2 bases, 6 bases remained unmatched. The CDR3 region has the DNA TGTGCCATCAGAGACACAGGGGTACAAGAGACCCAGTACTTC. It encodes CAIRDTGVQETQYF.

The chain employs TRBV5-4 and TRBJ2-7; 8 bases match TRBD2. Germline lookup yields CDR1 SGHNT and CDR2 YYREEE (reference sequence). The CDR3 has 16 amino acids. Germline trimming cut 1 base from V and 2 bases from J; bases unmatched to any gene: 8. The CDR3 nucleotides read TGTGCCAGCAGCTTGAGCGGGAGAAGACAGGCCTACGAGCAGTACTTC. Amino acid sequence: CASSLSGRRQAYEQYF.

This clone was seen a handful of times. This same CDR3 is encoded by further DNA sequences in the sample. V and J are TRBV27 and TRBJ1-1; D is unclear. Germline V gene data show CDR1 as MNHEY and CDR2 as SMNVEV (reference sequence). Trimming took 3 bases from V and 2 from J, leaving 7 bases between them. The CDR3 has 13 amino acids. This CDR3 is CASSFSVNTEAFF. DNA for the CDR3: TGTGCCAGCAGTTTTTCGGTAAACACTGAAGCTTTCTTT.

This sequence joins TRBV27 and TRBJ1-5, with D perhaps TRBD1 (5 bases). Germline CDR1 is MNHEY and CDR2 is SMNVEV (reference sequence). CDR3 size: 17 residues. Trimming shortened V by 4 bases and J by 4 bases, and 20 bases separated the two germline ends. In nucleotides, the CDR3 is TGTGCCAGCAGTTGGGAGAGGCCTTGGCAGGGAAATCAGCCCCAGCATTTT. Its translation is CASSWERPWQGNQPQHF.

The CDR3 here is CSAYLQTQYF. The DNA of the CDR3 is TGCAGTGCCTACCTTCAGACCCAGTACTTC. V is TRBV20-1 and J is TRBJ2-5; D not resolved. V was clipped by 6 bases and J by 6 bases, with 8 bases between them. Germline CDR1 is DFQATT and CDR2 is SNEGSKA (reference sequence). This CDR3 region has 10 residues.

The CDR3 bases are TGCGCCAGCAGCTTGTTCGGGGCAGGGGCCAACGTCCTGACTTTC. Amino acids: CASSLFGAGANVLTF. The V call is TRBV5-1, the J call TRBJ2-6; either TRBD1 or TRBD2 may supply D (5 bases each). The CDR3 is 15 residues long. The V and J ends lost 1 base and 4 bases respectively, with 9 bases between them. Germline CDR1 reads SGHRS; CDR2 reads YFSETQ.

The rearrangement links TRBV5-4 to TRBJ2-3; 8 bases line up with TRBD2. CDR3 length: 15 amino acids. Germline CDR1 and CDR2: SGHNT and YYREEE (reference sequence). With V trimmed by 7 bases and J by 0 bases, 7 bases remained unmatched. In nucleotides, the CDR3 is TGTGCCAGCGGCGGGGGGAGTAAGAGCACAGATACGCAGTATTTT. Its protein is CASGGGSKSTDTQYF.

The chain is built from TRBV19 and TRBJ2-7, with 9 positions matching TRBD1. The V gene end was trimmed by 6 bases and the J gene end by 4 bases; junction bases not matched to a gene: 4. CDR3 length equals 13 residues. Per germline, CDR1 LNHDA and CDR2 SQIVND (reference sequence). This chain's CDR3 is CASRGQGGYEQYF. The CDR3 coding sequence is TGTGCCAGTAGGGGACAGGGTGGGTACGAGCAGTACTTC.

The gene calls are TRBV15 and TRBJ2-3; 15 bases align to TRBD2. CDR1 and CDR2 from the germline V gene are LNHNV and YYDKDF (reference sequence). V lost 8 bases and J lost 5; bases outside the gene matches: 2. The CDR3 has 14 amino acids. CDR3 sequence (DNA): TGTGCCACCGGACTAGCGGGAGGGCAAGATACGCAGTATTTT. It specifies CATGLAGGQDTQYF. Looking up the rest from reference TRBV15 and TRBJ2-3 gives the full variable domain: DAMVIQNPRYQVTQFGKPVTLSCSQTLNHNVMYWYQQKSSQAPKLLFHYYDKDFNNEADTPDNFQSRRPNTSFCFLDIRSPGLGDTAMYLCATGLAGGQDTQYFGPGTRLTVL.

The chain has TRBV5-6 and TRBJ2-5; 11 bases fit TRBD1. This CDR3 comprises 15 residues. Germline V lookup: CDR1 SGHDT, CDR2 YYEEEE. V was clipped by 0 bases and J by 5 bases; unmatched bases: 3. CDR3 nucleotide sequence: TGTGCCAGCAGCTTGGACAGGACAGGGGGCGAGACCCAGTACTTC. Residues: CASSLDRTGGETQYF.

This clone was recorded only once. J is TRBJ1-5 and V is TRBV5-1; D is possibly TRBD1 (5 bases). The CDR3 has 15 residues. Germline CDR1 SGHRS, CDR2 YFSETQ. Deletions cut 4 bases from V and 1 base from J, with 12 bases between. The CDR3 DNA is TGCGCCAGCAGCCCGATTGGGGGGAGCAATCAGCCCCAGCATTTT. It codes for CASSPIGGSNQPQHF.

The genes are TRBV7-3 and TRBJ2-2; a possible D gene is TRBD1 (5 bases). V lost 0 bases to trimming and J lost 0 bases, with 11 bases between them. The length of the CDR3 is 17 residues. Germline CDR1 and CDR2: SGHTA and FQGTGA. CDR3: CASSLTSDNSNTGELFF. The CDR3 bases are TGTGCCAGCAGCTTAACCTCGGACAACTCGAACACCGGGGAGCTGTTTTTT. Complete variable domain (other parts from reference TRBV7-3 and TRBJ2-2): GAGVSQTPSNKVTEKGKYVELRCDPISGHTALYWYRQSLGQGPEFLIYFQGTGAADDSGLPNDRFFAVRPEGSVSTLKIQRTERGDSAVYLCASSLTSDNSNTGELFFGEGSRLTVL.

Notes on this clone: This same CDR3 is encoded by further DNA sequences in the sample. The chain combines TRBV28 with TRBJ2-2; D is perhaps TRBD2 (6 bases). The germline V gene has CDR1 MDHEN and CDR2 SYDVKM. V dropped 6 bases and J dropped 7 bases, with 18 bases sitting between them. This CDR3 region has 15 residues. The CDR3 reads CASSLLAGAGGELFF. Written as DNA, the CDR3 is TGTGCCAGCAGCCTACTAGCTGGGGCGGGCGGGGAGCTGTTTTTT.

This chain connects TRBV9 to TRBJ2-5; D perhaps matches TRBD1 (5 bases). V was pared by 0 bases and J by 2 bases, with 8 bases between. The CDR3 spans 14 residues. CDR1 SGDLS and CDR2 YYNGEE come from the germline V gene. The CDR3 spells CASSVDRYQETQYF. The CDR3, as DNA: TGTGCCAGCAGCGTAGACAGGTATCAAGAGACCCAGTACTTC.

The chain carries TRBV11-2 and TRBJ2-5, with D possibly TRBD1 on 5 matching bases. Trimming left V 4 bases short and J 7 bases short, with 16 bases between. The CDR3 is 14 residues long. From germline, CDR1 is SGHAT and CDR2 FQNNGV. For the CDR3, the DNA is TGTGCCAGCAGCTCAATCCAGGACATGGGGACCCAGTACTTC. Amino acids: CASSSIQDMGTQYF.

The chain joins TRBV5-1 to TRBJ1-3; 11 bases are a match to TRBD1. Germline V gene data show CDR1 as SGHRS and CDR2 as YFSETQ. This CDR3 is 18 amino acids long. V gave up 4 bases and J gave up 3 bases; unmatched junction bases: 12. The CDR3, as DNA: TGCGCCAGCAGCGAGCATCCCGGACAGGGGGCAAGTGGAAACACCATATATTTT. This encodes CASSEHPGQGASGNTIYF.

A word on this clone: At the DNA level, this CDR3 is encoded by other sequences in the same sample as well. This chain connects TRBV5-1 to TRBJ2-7; 9 bases agree with TRBD1. This CDR3 has 15 amino acids. The V gene end was trimmed by 3 bases and the J gene end by 1 base; junction bases not matched to a gene: 5. Germline CDR1 SGHRS, CDR2 YFSETQ. For the CDR3, the DNA is TGCGCCAGCAGCTCAGGGGGGACAGGGTCCTACGAGCAGTACTTC. Protein sequence: CASSSGGTGSYEQYF.

The J gene is TRBJ1-1, the V gene TRBV5-4; possible D gene TRBD1, 6 bases. The CDR3 is made up of 15 amino acids. Germline values: CDR1 SGHNT, CDR2 YYREEE (reference sequence). Trimming removed 2 bases at V and 4 bases at J, with 15 bases between. CDR3 DNA: TGTGCCAGCAGCTTTGGGGGGCGCGGAAGCACTGAAGCTTTCTTT. It yields the protein CASSFGGRGSTEAFF.